This T cell receptor (beta chain) comes out of a study of cytomegalovirus exposure and HLA in healthy donors. Study observations and caveats: High specificity and sensitivity for cytomegalovirus status were reported for the classifier. Another analysis was done later, and it associated roughly 15,000 TCR beta sequences with HLA alleles at 0.05 false discovery rate. The authors enumerated roughly 180 TCR beta chains as linked to cytomegalovirus.

Use of 60 Vbeta and 13 Jbeta primers characterized the PCR. This table comes from immunoSEQ multiplex PCR, and its TCRdb copy is limited to in-frame clones, with some not included. The sample consists of 110,000 to 150,000 clones, 70% to 85% of them appearing once. Notes on this clone: Its cognate antigen is unknown.

The CDR3 spans 16 residues. Losses at the gene ends were 3 bases for V and 1 base for J; bases not matched to a gene: 6. Per germline, CDR1 SGHVS and CDR2 FNYEAQ. The clonotype comes from a woman between 40 and 50 years old in good health and CMV-seronegative. The sequenced sample was PBMCs. The V call is TRBV7-6, the J call TRBJ2-7, with 10 bases that match TRBD2. The CDR3 sequence: CASSLAGLAESYEQYF. CDR3 bases: TGTGCCAGCAGCTTGGCAGGACTAGCGGAATCCTACGAGCAGTACTTC.